A selection of T cell receptor beta chains follows, all from one sample in a study of blood T cell repertoires in COVID-19. Some clones are missing from TCRdb's copy, which holds only in-frame ones; the method was immunoSEQ multiplex PCR. The sample contains about 270,000 clones, more than 70% of which appear only once. Sequenced: peripheral blood. The source of these receptors is a young woman with acute or convalescent COVID-19. CDR3s include the opening cysteine and the closing phenylalanine or tryptophan. D genes are given only for firm matches. A clone size is listed for some rows: how often the clone was seen (once, few, many), or a class if it is expanded.

V,J,length,D,size,DNA,CDR3
TRBV7-8,TRBJ2-5,15,TRBD2,few,TGTGCCAGCAGCTCAGATAGCGGGAGAGGCGAGACCCAGTACTTC,CASSSDSGRGETQYF
TRBV5-1,TRBJ2-1,19,TRBD2,once,TGCGCCAGCAGCTTGTTGAGCGGGGCTATTGCGGGGTCCCACAATGAGCAGTTCTTC,CASSLLSGAIAGSHNEQFF
TRBV28,TRBJ1-5,15,NA,NA,TGTGCCAGCAGTCCGCGGGGGGCAGGGGATCAGCCCCAGCATTTT,CASSPRGAGDQPQHF
TRBV18,TRBJ1-5,12,NA,NA,TGTGCCAGCTCACCAGTCGGGGGGCCCCAGCATTTT,CASSPVGGPQHF
TRBV2,TRBJ1-4,15,TRBD1,NA,TGTGCCAGCAGTCGACCGACAGGGGGTAATGAAAAACTGTTTTTT,CASSRPTGGNEKLFF
TRBV6-1,TRBJ1-6,13,NA,few,TGTGCCAGCAGTGAGTACAGGGTCTCACCCCTCCACTTT,CASSEYRVSPLHF
TRBV29-1,TRBJ2-1,13,NA,NA,TGCAGCGTTGGTCATCAGCGGGTCAATGAGCAGTTCTTC,CSVGHQRVNEQFF
TRBV9,TRBJ2-3,15,TRBD2,NA,TGTGCCAGCAGCGGGACTAGTATAAGCACAGATACGCAGTATTTT,CASSGTSISTDTQYF
TRBV21-1,TRBJ1-1,15,NA,NA,TGTGCCAGCAGCAAAGCCCAAGACAGGCGGAGTGAAGCTTTCTTT,CASSKAQDRRSEAFF
TRBV7-6,TRBJ2-3,15,TRBD1,NA,TGTGCCAGCAGCAAGGACAGGCGAAGCACAGATACGCAGTATTTT,CASSKDRRSTDTQYF
TRBV30,TRBJ1-4,19,TRBD1,NA,TGTGCCTGGACCCCCCAGGACAGGGTACGTTGGAGGGCTAATGAAAAACTGTTTTTT,CAWTPQDRVRWRANEKLFF
TRBV18,TRBJ1-4,18,NA,NA,TGTGCCAGCTCACCAAGGACTGCAAAAGGGCCGACTAATGAAAAACTGTTTTTT,CASSPRTAKGPTNEKLFF
TRBV7-8,TRBJ2-3,17,TRBD2,NA,TGTGCCAGCAGCCTAGCCCGACTAGCGGGAGGCCGAGATACGCAGTATTTT,CASSLARLAGGRDTQYF
TRBV4-3,TRBJ1-2,16,NA,NA,TGCGCCAGCAGCCAAGAAGTTGGCAGGGGAAACTATGGCTACACCTTC,CASSQEVGRGNYGYTF
TRBV6-4,TRBJ1-4,16,TRBD1,NA,TGTGCCAGCAACTCGGGACAGGAGGGGGATGAAGAAAAACTGTTTTTT,CASNSGQEGDEEKLFF
TRBV7-6,TRBJ2-1,15,TRBD2,NA,TGTGCCAGCAGCCAGGACCTAGCGGGAGGTAATGAGCAGTTCTTC,CASSQDLAGGNEQFF
TRBV28,TRBJ1-2,11,NA,few,TGTGCCAGCAGGGAACAGAATGGCTACACCTTC,CASREQNGYTF
TRBV13,TRBJ2-7,14,NA,NA,TGTGCCAGCAGCTTAGGCCCGACAGACTACGAGCAGTACTTC,CASSLGPTDYEQYF
TRBV6-5,TRBJ1-3,13,NA,NA,TGTGCCAGCCTAGCCTCTCTGGGAAACACCATATATTTT,CASLASLGNTIYF
TRBV9,TRBJ1-2,14,TRBD1,NA,TGTGCCAGCAGCCCTGGACAGGGGAACTATGGCTACACCTTC,CASSPGQGNYGYTF
TRBV4-2,TRBJ2-3,16,TRBD2,NA,TGTGCCAGCAGCCAACGTCTAGCGGCTATCACAGATACGCAGTATTTT,CASSQRLAAITDTQYF
TRBV3-1/TRBV3-2,TRBJ2-3,14,TRBD2,NA,TGTGCCAGCAGTCACGGGGGGGTCACAGATACGCAGTATTTT,CASSHGGVTDTQYF
TRBV2,TRBJ2-2,15,TRBD1,NA,TGTGCCAGCCGGCAGGACAGGGCCAACACCGGGGAGCTGTTTTTT,CASRQDRANTGELFF
TRBV7-2,TRBJ2-1,14,TRBD2,NA,TGTGCCAGCATCATAACTAGCGGGATTTGGGAGCAGTTCTTC,CASIITSGIWEQFF
TRBV5-1,TRBJ2-3,16,TRBD2,NA,TGCGCCAGCAGCTCCGCGGGCGGGAGAGAGGGAGATACGCAGTATTTT,CASSSAGGREGDTQYF
TRBV30,TRBJ1-2,14,TRBD1,few,TGTGCCTGGAGCTGGGACAGGGCGGCATATGGCTACACCTTC,CAWSWDRAAYGYTF
TRBV7-2,TRBJ1-2,15,TRBD1,NA,TGTGCCAGCAGCCGCGGACAGGGGGCTAACTATGGCTACACCTTC,CASSRGQGANYGYTF
TRBV7-9,TRBJ2-7,16,NA,NA,TGTGCCAGCAGCTTAGCCGGGAACAAAATTATCTACGAGCAGTACTTC,CASSLAGNKIIYEQYF
TRBV18,TRBJ1-2,17,NA,NA,TGTGCCAGCTCACCAAATTTACAGGGCCCGGAAAACTATGGCTACACCTTC,CASSPNLQGPENYGYTF
TRBV29-1,TRBJ2-7,12,TRBD1,NA,TGCAGCGCCTTGGACAGGAGTTACGAGCAGTACTTC,CSALDRSYEQYF
TRBV6-2/TRBV6-3,TRBJ1-5,15,TRBD1,few,TGTGCCAGCAGCCCAGGGGGCGAGAGCAATCAGCCCCAGCATTTT,CASSPGGESNQPQHF
TRBV14,TRBJ2-5,16,TRBD1,NA,TGTGCCAGCAGCCAGGGGGACAGGGGCAATAGGGAGACCCAGTACTTC,CASSQGDRGNRETQYF
TRBV7-3,TRBJ2-1,16,TRBD1,few,TGTGCCAGCAGCTTCCCGGGACAGGGGGTCAATAATGAGCAGTTCTTC,CASSFPGQGVNNEQFF
TRBV27,TRBJ2-3,19,TRBD2,NA,TGTGCCAGCAGTACCCGGACTAGCGGGAGTGAGTGGCCCCAAGATACGCAGTATTTT,CASSTRTSGSEWPQDTQYF
TRBV4-2,TRBJ2-7,16,NA,once,TGTGCCAGCAGCCAAGAACTAAGGGGGGGTCAGGACGAGCAGTACTTC,CASSQELRGGQDEQYF
TRBV4-3,TRBJ2-3,16,NA,NA,TGCGCCAGCAGCCAATATCTGGGCTACCCACCAGATACGCAGTATTTT,CASSQYLGYPPDTQYF
TRBV6-2/TRBV6-3,TRBJ1-5,13,NA,once,TGTGCCAGCAGTTACTGGAAGGAGGGTGGTATCCATTTT,CASSYWKEGGIHF
TRBV21-1,TRBJ1-3,18,NA,NA,TGTGCCAGCAGCAAAGGCGAAGAGAGGGACAACTCTGGAAACACCATATATTTT,CASSKGEERDNSGNTIYF
TRBV27,TRBJ2-1,16,NA,NA,TGTGCCAGCAGTTTATCGGTGAGGGAGGTCTACAATGAGCAGTTCTTC,CASSLSVREVYNEQFF
TRBV6-5,TRBJ1-1,14,NA,NA,TGTGCCAGCAGTACCCGCCTCAGGGACACTGAAGCTTTCTTT,CASSTRLRDTEAFF
TRBV24-1,TRBJ1-2,14,NA,NA,TGTGCCACCAGTGACACCAGGGCTGGCTATGGCTACACCTTC,CATSDTRAGYGYTF
TRBV13,TRBJ1-3,16,NA,NA,TGTGCCAGCAGCTTAGATGGGGCCTACTCTGGAAACACCATATATTTT,CASSLDGAYSGNTIYF
TRBV11-2,TRBJ2-3,16,TRBD2,NA,TGTGCCAGCAGCTTAGAACTAGCGGGAGGTCTAGATACGCAGTATTTT,CASSLELAGGLDTQYF
TRBV6-5,TRBJ1-2,14,NA,once,TGTGCCAGCAGACCCTACAGCTCAAACTATGGCTACACCTTC,CASRPYSSNYGYTF
TRBV6-6,TRBJ2-5,12,NA,NA,TGTGCCAGCAGTTACCCCCCGGGGACCCAGTACTTC,CASSYPPGTQYF
TRBV7-2,TRBJ2-3,15,NA,NA,TGTGCCAGCAGCTTCCCCATAGCGGGCACAGATACGCAGTATTTT,CASSFPIAGTDTQYF
TRBV24-1,TRBJ2-5,13,TRBD1,NA,TGTGCCACCAAGGACAGGGCCCAAGAGACCCAGTACTTC,CATKDRAQETQYF
TRBV7-2,TRBJ2-3,16,TRBD2,NA,TGTGCCAGCAGCTTCCTTCGGGGCGGGAGGACAGATACGCAGTATTTT,CASSFLRGGRTDTQYF
TRBV13,TRBJ2-7,14,TRBD1,NA,TGTGCCAGCAGCCTGGGACAGGGTGGGTACGAGCAGTACTTC,CASSLGQGGYEQYF
TRBV27,TRBJ1-1,19,TRBD1,NA,TGTGCCAGCAGTTCGACGGTCAGGGGGAAATTAGCGATGAACACTGAAGCTTTCTTT,CASSSTVRGKLAMNTEAFF
TRBV7-9,TRBJ2-2,15,NA,NA,TGTGCCAGCAGCTCTCGCGGGGCGCTTAGCGGGGAGCTGTTTTTT,CASSSRGALSGELFF
TRBV7-6,TRBJ2-5,15,NA,NA,TGTGCCAGCGGCCCGAGTGGAGCGGGCCTAGAGACCCAGTACTTC,CASGPSGAGLETQYF
TRBV4-3,TRBJ2-7,16,TRBD2,NA,TGCGCCAGCAGCCAGGGGACTAGCGGGAGCGGATACGAGCAGTACTTC,CASSQGTSGSGYEQYF
TRBV18,TRBJ2-5,15,TRBD2,NA,TGTGCCAGCTCACCACCTCTAGCGGTTAAAGAGACCCAGTACTTC,CASSPPLAVKETQYF
TRBV7-2,TRBJ2-7,15,NA,NA,TGTGCCAGCAGCTTCACTCTAGCGCTTATCAACGAGCAGTACTTC,CASSFTLALINEQYF
TRBV27,TRBJ2-3,14,TRBD2,once,TGTGCCAGCAGTTTTGGGCTAGCGGGAGATACGCAGTATTTT,CASSFGLAGDTQYF
TRBV7-9,TRBJ2-5,15,NA,NA,TGTGCCAGCAGCTTAGCGGGCGGCGGGCGAGAGACCCAGTACTTC,CASSLAGGGRETQYF
TRBV25-1,TRBJ2-2,15,TRBD2,NA,TGTGCCAGCAAAAAAGCGGGAGCGAGCCCCGGGGAGCTGTTTTTT,CASKKAGASPGELFF
TRBV11-2,TRBJ1-5,13,NA,NA,TGTGCCAGCAGCCAAAATAGCAATCAGCCCCAGCATTTT,CASSQNSNQPQHF
TRBV7-2,TRBJ2-3,18,TRBD2,few,TGTGCCAGCGCGGGGTGGACTAGCGGGAGGAGAGGCGCAGATACGCAGTATTTT,CASAGWTSGRRGADTQYF